One and the same sample provided the 25 T cell receptor beta chains below, sequenced in a study of T cell responses to AZD1222 COVID-19 vaccine. The repertoire was sequenced with immunoSEQ multiplex PCR; TCRdb's copy has only in-frame clones and lacks some. The table lists about 76,000 clones, 90% of them singletons. The source material was peripheral blood, sampled on day 0 of AZD1222 vaccination. All receptors come from an adult in good health.

The chain employs TRBV7-9 and TRBJ2-4, with D possibly TRBD2 on 7 matching bases. The CDR3 contains 13 residues. Germline V gene lookup returns CDR1 SEHNR and CDR2 FQNEAQ (reference sequence). V lost 2 bases, J lost 8 bases, and 10 bases lay in between. The CDR3 is CASSLQGGDIQYF. The CDR3 DNA follows: TGTGCCAGCAGCTTACAAGGGGGGGACATTCAGTACTTC. Full variable domain (rest looked up from reference TRBV7-9 and TRBJ2-4): DTGVSQNPRHKITKRGQNVTFRCDPISEHNRLYWYRQTLGQGPEFLTYFQNEAQLEKSRLLSDRFSAERPKGSFSTLEIQRTEQGDSAMYLCASSLQGGDIQYFGAGTRLSVL.

J is TRBJ2-2 and V is TRBV28; D gene uncertain. Germline CDR1 is MDHEN and CDR2 is SYDVKM. V was cut by 6 bases and J by 3 bases, with 8 bases left in between. The CDR3 covers 13 residues. The CDR3 bases are TGTGCCAGCAGATCACCCGACACCGGGGAGCTGTTTTTT. Residues: CASRSPDTGELFF.

With regard to this clone: The same CDR3 arises from other DNA sequences in this sample as well. The genes are TRBV4-2 and TRBJ1-3, with unresolved D. The V and J ends lost 0 bases and 3 bases respectively, with 9 bases between them. The CDR3 sequence is 15 residues long. Germline V CDR1 and CDR2: LGHNA, YNFKEQ. The CDR3: CASSQETASGNTIYF. The CDR3, as DNA: TGTGCCAGCAGCCAAGAAACCGCGAGTGGAAACACCATATATTTT.

The J gene is TRBJ1-3, the V gene TRBV30; D uncertain. V was clipped by 1 base and J by 0 bases, with 10 bases between them. Germline CDR1 GTSNPN, CDR2 SVGIG (reference sequence). This CDR3 comprises 15 residues. CDR3 in amino acids: CAWSDHNFSGNTIYF. CDR3 nucleotide sequence: TGTGCCTGGAGTGATCACAATTTCTCTGGAAACACCATATATTTT.

This sequence joins TRBV4-1 and TRBJ1-1; tentatively, D is TRBD1 (6 bases). The CDR3 has 13 amino acids. Germline V gene lookup returns CDR1 MGHRA and CDR2 YSYEKL. V dropped 2 bases and J dropped 6 bases, with 10 bases sitting between them. For the CDR3, the DNA is TGCGCCAGCAGCCAATATGGGGGCGCTGAAGCTTTCTTT. This gives the protein CASSQYGGAEAFF.

The V and J genes are TRBV2 and TRBJ1-5; D possibly corresponds to TRBD1 (5 bases). Germline V gene data show CDR1 as SNHLY and CDR2 as FYNNEI. V was shortened by 6 bases and J by 5 bases, with 14 bases between the two germline ends. The CDR3 is 14 residues long. The CDR3 sequence: CASREQGPHQPQHF. The CDR3 DNA follows: TGTGCCAGCAGGGAGCAGGGCCCCCATCAGCCCCAGCATTTT.

The chain couples TRBV4-3 to TRBJ2-7, with 9 bases lining up with TRBD2. Germline assignment: CDR1 LGHNA and CDR2 YSLEER. The CDR3 has 16 residues. V dropped 0 bases and J dropped 2; count of bases not matched to a gene: 5. The chain's CDR3 is CASSQDMGGRAYEQYF. CDR3 coding DNA: TGCGCCAGCAGCCAAGATATGGGCGGGAGGGCCTACGAGCAGTACTTC.

The chain recombines TRBV30 with TRBJ1-3; D gene unclear. From germline, CDR1 is GTSNPN and CDR2 SVGIG (reference sequence). Between the trimmed V and J ends, which lost 1 base and 2 bases, there was a span of 6 bases. This CDR3 comprises 13 residues. As DNA, the CDR3 is TGTGCCTGGAGTGAGAAAGCTGGAAACACCATATATTTT. It encodes CAWSEKAGNTIYF. The variable domain in full, completed from reference TRBV30 and TRBJ1-3, reads SQTIHQWPATLVQPVGSPLSLECTVEGTSNPNLYWYRQAAGRGLQLLFYSVGIGQISSEVPQNLSASRPQDRQFILSSKKLLLSDSGFYLCAWSEKAGNTIYFGEGSWLTVV.

The V gene is TRBV18, the J gene TRBJ1-3; no firm D call. Trimming removed 3 bases at V and 0 bases at J, with 12 bases between. CDR1 KGHSH and CDR2 LQKENI come from the germline V gene. The CDR3 is 16 residues long. DNA for the CDR3: TGTGCCAGCTCACCCACTTTACAGAGCTCTGGAAACACCATATATTTT. Translation gives CASSPTLQSSGNTIYF.

The chain joins TRBV7-3 to TRBJ2-2; D is perhaps TRBD1 (5 bases). Germline V gene sequence: CDR1 SGHTA, CDR2 FQGTGA. Trimming cost V 2 bases and J 5 bases, with 15 bases left between them. The CDR3 extends over 16 amino acids. CDR3 nucleotides: TGTGCCAGCAGCTTAGGACGTACCTCAGGGACCGGGGAGCTGTTTTTT. Its translation is CASSLGRTSGTGELFF.

The J gene is TRBJ1-4, the V gene TRBV27; perhaps TRBD1 as D (6 bases). CDR3 length: 13 residues. The germline V gene encodes CDR1 MNHEY and CDR2 SMNVEV (reference sequence). Trimming left V 3 bases short and J 11 bases short, with 13 bases between. The CDR3 DNA reads TGTGCCAGCAGTTTGGACAGTCGGGGGAAACTGTTTTTT. Residues: CASSLDSRGKLFF.

The gene calls are TRBV11-2 and TRBJ2-2; 8 bases line up with TRBD1. The CDR3 sequence is 15 residues long. Looked up from germline, CDR1 is SGHAT and CDR2 is FQNNGV. The V gene end was trimmed by 7 bases and the J gene end by 7 bases; junction bases not matched to a gene: 11. CDR3 in DNA: TGTGCCAGCAACCAACGGACAGGGAGGATCGGGGAGCTGTTTTTT. Its protein product is CASNQRTGRIGELFF.

The chain joins TRBV5-1 to TRBJ2-3, with a tentative D call TRBD1 (5 bases). Looked up from germline, CDR1 is SGHRS and CDR2 is YFSETQ. Between the trimmed V and J ends, which lost 0 bases and 3 bases, there was a span of 11 bases. The CDR3 is 15 amino acids. CDR3 nucleotide sequence: TGCGCCAGCAGCTTGGCAAGGGGTTGGACAGATACGCAGTATTTT. Protein product: CASSLARGWTDTQYF.

The rearrangement uses TRBV7-2 and TRBJ1-3, with unresolved D. The V end was cut by 1 base, the J end by 0 bases, with 10 bases between. The CDR3 is 16 amino acids. Germline CDR1 and CDR2: SGHTA and FQGNSA. The CDR3 sequence is CASSLVGSISGNTIYF. The CDR3 DNA reads TGTGCCAGCAGCTTAGTGGGCTCTATCTCTGGAAACACCATATATTTT.

The chain carries TRBV7-2 and TRBJ1-2; 12 bases are a match to TRBD1. The CDR3 spans 14 residues. J was trimmed by 8 bases and V by 2 bases; bases with no gene match: 3. CDR1 and CDR2 (germline): SGHTA, FQGNSA. CDR3 sequence reads: CASSLRDRGHGYTF. The DNA for the CDR3 is TGTGCCAGCAGCTTAAGGGACAGGGGGCACGGCTACACCTTC. The whole variable domain, filled in from reference TRBV7-2 and TRBJ1-2, reads GAGVSQSPSNKVTEKGKDVELRCDPISGHTALYWYRQSLGQGLEFLIYFQGNSAPDKSGLPSDRFSAERTGGSVSTLTIQRTQQEDSAVYLCASSLRDRGHGYTFGSGTRLTVV.

This clone was seen more than once but under ten times. The V and J genes are TRBV20-1 and TRBJ1-5; D uncertain. The CDR3 is 12 amino acids. V dropped 3 bases and J dropped 2 bases, with 5 bases sitting between them. From germline, CDR1 is DFQATT and CDR2 SNEGSKA (reference sequence). Here the CDR3 DNA reads TGCAGTGCTAGTGATGGCAATCAGCCCCAGCATTTT. This translates into CSASDGNQPQHF.

The rearrangement joins TRBV10-3 to TRBJ2-2; D is possibly TRBD2 (5 bases). This CDR3 has 20 amino acids. Trimming cost V 8 bases and J 2 bases, with 30 bases left between them. CDR1 and CDR2 from the germline V gene are ENHRY and SYGVKD. CDR3 region: CAIPRVALSHQPLNTGELFF. Here the CDR3 DNA reads TGTGCCATCCCTAGGGTAGCGCTCTCACATCAACCTCTAAACACCGGGGAGCTGTTTTTT.

This rearrangement joins TRBV3-1 (or the pseudogene TRBV3-2) to TRBJ1-2; TRBD1 aligns across 9 bases. Germline V gene data show CDR1 as LGHDT and CDR2 as YNNKEL (reference sequence). After removal of 5 bases from V and 4 bases from J, the junction contained 8 bases not matched to a gene. The length of the CDR3 is 15 residues. The CDR3: CASSSRTGAIYGYTF. The CDR3 DNA follows: TGTGCCAGCAGCTCCCGGACAGGGGCTATCTATGGCTACACCTTC.

The chain combines TRBV6-6 with TRBJ2-2, with D possibly being TRBD1 (5 bases). The CDR3 is 17 amino acids. The germline V gene has CDR1 MNHNY and CDR2 SVGAGI (reference sequence). The V end lost 5 bases, the J end lost 2 bases, and 18 bases lay between the germline ends. CDR3 coding DNA: TGTGCCAGCAGTCAACTACCCACAGGAGTCAACACCGGGGAGCTGTTTTTT. Protein sequence: CASSQLPTGVNTGELFF.

The chain recombines TRBV5-4 with TRBJ1-2, with TRBD1 identical over 10 bases. The length of the CDR3 is 13 residues. From germline, CDR1 is SGHNT and CDR2 YYREEE (reference sequence). V lost 3 bases, J lost 4 bases, and 0 bases stayed unmatched. The CDR3 DNA reads TGTGCCAGCAGCTGGGACAGGGGCTATGGCTACACCTTC. The encoded protein is CASSWDRGYGYTF.

The gene calls are TRBV28 and TRBJ1-5; 9 nucleotides line up with TRBD1. In germline, CDR1 is MDHEN, CDR2 SYDVKM. CDR3 size: 15 residues. Trimming at V came to 3 bases and at J to 5 bases, leaving 5 bases not matched to a gene. CDR3 bases: TGTGCCAGCAGTTTCACCGGGACAGGGTATCAGCCCCAGCATTTT. It is translated as CASSFTGTGYQPQHF.

The V gene is TRBV5-6, the J gene TRBJ2-3, with D maybe TRBD1 (6 bases). Germline CDR1 and CDR2: SGHDT and YYEEEE. The V end was cut by 3 bases, the J end by 3 bases, with 20 bases between. The CDR3 covers 17 residues. CDR3 residues: CASSWGPQGVGTDTQYF. CDR3 DNA: TGTGCCAGCAGCTGGGGGCCACAGGGTGTGGGAACAGATACGCAGTATTTT.

V and J are TRBV2 and TRBJ2-2; tentative D call: TRBD2 (6 bases). The germline gives CDR1 SNHLY, CDR2 FYNNEI. Trimming left V 3 bases short and J 4 bases short, with 12 bases between. The CDR3 is 15 amino acids. The CDR3 sequence is CASSESSAITGELFF. The CDR3 DNA is TGTGCCAGCAGTGAGTCTAGCGCCATCACCGGGGAGCTGTTTTTT.

The chain recombines TRBV29-1 with TRBJ1-2; 7 positions agree with TRBD1. Germline lookup yields CDR1 SQVTM and CDR2 ANQGSEA. The CDR3 length is 13 residues. With V trimmed by 3 bases and J by 5 bases, 6 bases remained unmatched. CDR3 residues: CSVEIAGGYGYTF. Written as DNA, the CDR3 is TGCAGCGTTGAGATAGCAGGGGGGTATGGCTACACCTTC.

This clone was detected only a few times. V usage is TRBV15 and J usage is TRBJ1-6; D is possibly TRBD1 (5 bases). The germline V and J ends were trimmed by 8 bases and 9 bases, with 14 bases remaining between them. Germline V CDR1 and CDR2: LNHNV, YYDKDF (reference sequence). The CDR3 consists of 13 residues. CDR3 nucleotide sequence: TGTGCCACCGAGGGACTATCAGGTTCACCCCTCCACTTT. The encoded protein is CATEGLSGSPLHF.